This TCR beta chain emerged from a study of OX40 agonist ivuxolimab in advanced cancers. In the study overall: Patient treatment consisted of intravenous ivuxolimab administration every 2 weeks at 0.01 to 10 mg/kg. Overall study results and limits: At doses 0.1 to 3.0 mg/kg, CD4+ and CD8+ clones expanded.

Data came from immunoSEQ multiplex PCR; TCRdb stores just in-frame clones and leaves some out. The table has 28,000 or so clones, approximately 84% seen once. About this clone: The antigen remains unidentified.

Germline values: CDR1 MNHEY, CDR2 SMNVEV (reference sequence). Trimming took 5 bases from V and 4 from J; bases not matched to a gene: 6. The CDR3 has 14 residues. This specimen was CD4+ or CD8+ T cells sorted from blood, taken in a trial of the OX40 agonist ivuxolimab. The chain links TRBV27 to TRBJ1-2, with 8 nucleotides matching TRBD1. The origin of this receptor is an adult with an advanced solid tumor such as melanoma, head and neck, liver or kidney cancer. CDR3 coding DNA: TGTGCCAGCAGTCCAGGGGGCTCAACCTATGGCTACACCTTC. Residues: CASSPGGSTYGYTF.